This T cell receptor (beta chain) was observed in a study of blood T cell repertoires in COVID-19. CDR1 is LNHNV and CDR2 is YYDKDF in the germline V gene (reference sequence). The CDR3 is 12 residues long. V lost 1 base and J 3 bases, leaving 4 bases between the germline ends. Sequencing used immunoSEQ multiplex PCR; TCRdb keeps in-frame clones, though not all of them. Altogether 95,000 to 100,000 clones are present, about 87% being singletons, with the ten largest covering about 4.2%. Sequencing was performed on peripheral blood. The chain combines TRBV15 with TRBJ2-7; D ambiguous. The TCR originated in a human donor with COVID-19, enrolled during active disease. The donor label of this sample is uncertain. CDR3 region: CATSRAYYEQYF. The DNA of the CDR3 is TGTGCCACCAGCAGAGCCTACTACGAGCAGTACTTC.